Following are 21 T cell receptor beta chains from one sample sequenced in a study of Ad26.COV2.S vaccination and SARS-CoV-2 variants. Clones were read by immunoSEQ multiplex PCR, and TCRdb kept only the in-frame ones, dropping some. The data contain about 400,000 clones, about 88% of them singletons. This sample's treatment: some 20 received Ad26.COV2.S at low or high dose, single or two shots; 5 received placebo; per-sample allocation not given. Sample collection was performed on day 63 after the first vaccine or placebo injection. Sequencing used peripheral blood, obtained in a trial of Ad26.COV2.S vaccine versus placebo. These receptors were obtained from a person aged 18-65 years who received the Ad26.COV2.S COVID-19 vaccine or a placebo.

The rearrangement links TRBV2 to TRBJ1-5; D unresolved. The CDR3 sequence is 13 residues long. V lost 7 bases to trimming and J lost 1 base, with 8 bases between them. The germline CDR1 and CDR2 sequences are SNHLY and FYNNEI. The chain's CDR3 is CASTGLSNQPQHF. The CDR3 nucleotides are TGTGCCAGCACGGGTTTAAGCAATCAGCCCCAGCATTTT.

This clone has a single count. This sequence joins TRBV11-1 and TRBJ2-1; TRBD1 agrees at 10 bases. The J segment lost 1 base and the V segment lost 1 base, leaving 1 base of the junction unmatched. There are 16 residues in the CDR3. Germline CDR1 reads SGHAT; CDR2 reads FQDESV (reference sequence). The CDR3 protein is CASSLVGQGSYNEQFF. Written as DNA, the CDR3 is TGTGCCAGCAGCTTAGTGGGACAGGGGTCCTACAATGAGCAGTTCTTC.

CDR3 nucleotide sequence: TGTGCCAGCAGAGCCCAGACAGGGGAAGCTTTCTTT. Amino acid sequence: CASRAQTGEAFF. The gene calls are TRBV6-5 and TRBJ1-1, with 7 bases that match TRBD1. The V gene end was trimmed by 6 bases and the J gene end by 8 bases; junction bases not matched to a gene: 6. The CDR3 is 12 residues long. Germline V gives CDR1 MNHEY, CDR2 SVGAGI.

V usage is TRBV29-1 and J usage is TRBJ2-7; the D gene could be TRBD1 or TRBD2 (5 bases each). This CDR3 spans 11 amino acids. The germline V gene encodes CDR1 SQVTM and CDR2 ANQGSEA. The V and J ends lost 4 bases and 5 bases respectively, with 9 bases between them. CDR3 protein: CSVGDVNEQYF. DNA of the CDR3: TGCAGCGTTGGGGACGTAAACGAGCAGTACTTC.

This clone has a single count. The chain uses TRBV11-3 and TRBJ2-1; weak D call: TRBD2 (5 bases). This CDR3 is 14 amino acids long. V lost 5 bases and J 2 bases, leaving 10 bases between the germline ends. In germline, CDR1 is SGHNT, CDR2 YENEEA. Written as DNA, the CDR3 is TGTGCCAGCAGCCTGGACTGGACCTACAATGAGCAGTTCTTC. Its translation: CASSLDWTYNEQFF.

The chain couples TRBV28 to TRBJ2-1, with 12 bases identical to TRBD2. The CDR3 has 15 amino acids. Trimming removed 5 bases from V and 7 bases from J; junction bases left unmatched: 6. In germline, CDR1 is MDHEN, CDR2 SYDVKM. DNA of the CDR3: TGTGCCAGCAGTACCCGACTAGCGGGAGTGAATGAGCAGTTCTTC. Amino acids: CASSTRLAGVNEQFF.

The J gene is TRBJ1-1, the V gene TRBV27, with D perhaps TRBD1 (6 bases). The CDR3 is 16 amino acids. Germline CDR1 and CDR2: MNHEY and SMNVEV (reference sequence). The V and J ends lost 3 bases and 5 bases respectively, with 19 bases between them. The CDR3 sequence is CASSFKGGPRETEAFF. CDR3 coding DNA: TGTGCCAGCAGTTTTAAGGGGGGACCTCGGGAAACTGAAGCTTTCTTT.

The chain employs TRBV5-1 and TRBJ1-2; D may be TRBD1 (6 bases). CDR1 is SGHRS, CDR2 YFSETQ, per germline. The CDR3 is 13 residues long. The germline V and J ends were trimmed by 4 bases and 2 bases, with 9 bases remaining between them. CDR3 residues: CASSTGQNYGYTF. The CDR3 region has the DNA TGCGCCAGCAGCACCGGACAGAACTATGGCTACACCTTC.

The chain is built from TRBV5-1 and TRBJ2-2, with a possible D match to TRBD1 (6 bases). The V gene's germline CDR1 is SGHRS and CDR2 YFSETQ. The CDR3 consists of 18 residues. V lost 1 base to trimming and J lost 5 bases, with 21 bases between them. The CDR3 DNA reads as TGCGCCAGCAGCTTGTCCCGGACAGTAGGGCTTAAAACCGGGGAGCTGTTTTTT. Protein: CASSLSRTVGLKTGELFF.

This chain connects TRBV30 to TRBJ2-6; D not resolved. The V gene lost 5 bases and the J gene lost 0 bases, with 5 bases spanning the gap. Germline-derived CDR1 and CDR2 are GTSNPN and SVGIG (reference sequence). The CDR3 is made up of 13 amino acids. CDR3 DNA: TGTGCCTGGTCACCCTCTGGGGCCAACGTCCTGACTTTC. Protein sequence: CAWSPSGANVLTF.

V is TRBV6-1 and J is TRBJ1-5, with 7 bases aligning to TRBD1. The CDR3 spans 15 residues. Germline CDR1 is MNHNS and CDR2 is SASEGT. With V trimmed by 1 base and J by 11 bases, 11 bases remained unmatched. The CDR3 nucleotides are TGTGCCAGCAGTGAAGGGGGCCGAGGGACAGCGACCCAGCATTTT. This sequence encodes CASSEGGRGTATQHF.

The chain has TRBV28 and TRBJ2-7, with 9 bases identical to TRBD1. The germline V gene has CDR1 MDHEN and CDR2 SYDVKM. The CDR3 has 16 amino acids. The junction had 3 bases not matched to a gene; V was cut back by 0 bases and J by 0 bases. The CDR3 loop is CASSLWGTGSSYEQYF. The CDR3 coding sequence is TGTGCCAGCAGTTTATGGGGGACAGGGAGCTCCTACGAGCAGTACTTC.

The V gene is TRBV27, the J gene TRBJ1-4; D unclear. The germline V and J ends were trimmed by 6 bases and 1 base, with 9 bases remaining between them. Germline CDR1 and CDR2: MNHEY and SMNVEV (reference sequence). CDR3 size: 14 residues. For the CDR3, the DNA is TGTGCCAGCAGGGTGGGGTTAACTAATGAAAAACTGTTTTTT. Protein: CASRVGLTNEKLFF.

The V call is TRBV10-3, the J call TRBJ1-2, with D possibly matching TRBD1 (6 bases). V lost 6 bases to trimming and J lost 4 bases, with 15 bases between them. Germline loops: CDR1 ENHRY, CDR2 SYGVKD. There are 14 residues in the CDR3. CDR3 residues: CAIREQGYGYGYTF. CDR3 in DNA: TGTGCCATCAGGGAACAGGGCTACGGCTATGGCTACACCTTC.

This chain links TRBV2 with TRBJ1-5, with TRBD1 identical over 9 bases. The V gene's germline CDR1 is SNHLY and CDR2 FYNNEI. The length of the CDR3 is 16 residues. Germline trimming cut 5 bases from V and 7 bases from J; bases unmatched to any gene: 12. The CDR3, as DNA: TGTGCCAGCAGTCCCGGATTTGGACAGGGGATGCAGCCCCAGCATTTT. It yields the protein CASSPGFGQGMQPQHF.

The chain carries TRBV29-1 and TRBJ1-1, with 8 bases fitting TRBD1. Germline V gene data show CDR1 as SQVTM and CDR2 as ANQGSEA. The CDR3 totals 15 residues. The junction had 4 bases not matched to a gene; V was cut back by 1 base and J by 0 bases. As DNA, the CDR3 is TGCAGCGTTGAAGTCAGGGGGCCGCTGAACACTGAAGCTTTCTTT. Translation: CSVEVRGPLNTEAFF.

As for this clone: Distinct nucleotide sequences in the sample also encode this CDR3. V is TRBV9 and J is TRBJ1-1; D call uncertain. Trimming cost V 0 bases and J 3 bases, with 6 bases left between them. The CDR3 has 13 residues. CDR1 SGDLS and CDR2 YYNGEE come from the germline V gene. CDR3 nucleotide sequence: TGTGCCAGCAGCGTAGATGGGGACACTGAAGCTTTCTTT. Protein sequence: CASSVDGDTEAFF.

The V gene is TRBV30, the J gene TRBJ2-1; a weak D match, TRBD2 (6 bases). Germline V gene data show CDR1 as GTSNPN and CDR2 as SVGIG (reference sequence). The CDR3 length is 14 residues. V shed 0 bases and J shed 7 bases, with 13 bases lying between them. CDR3 nucleotides: TGTGCCTGGAGTGTATCCGGGAGTAAAAATGAGCAGTTCTTC. Translation: CAWSVSGSKNEQFF.

The DNA for the CDR3 is TGTGCCAGCTCAACGGGACTAGCGGGACGGGGTGAGCAGTTCTTC. The encoded protein is CASSTGLAGRGEQFF. The chain combines TRBV18 with TRBJ2-1, with 13 bases lining up with TRBD2. There are 15 residues in the CDR3. Germline values: CDR1 KGHSH, CDR2 LQKENI. V trimming: 5 bases; J trimming: 9 bases; junction bases outside the gene matches: 7. Filled out from reference TRBV18 and TRBJ2-1, the complete variable domain reads NAGVMQNPRHLVRRRGQEARLRCSPMKGHSHVYWYRQLPEEGLKFMVYLQKENIIDESGMPKERFSAEFPKEGPSILRIQQVVRGDSAAYFCASSTGLAGRGEQFFGPGTRLTVL.

This chain links TRBV29-1 with TRBJ1-1, with a weak D call TRBD1 (5 bases). The germline V and J ends were trimmed by 1 base and 0 bases, with 9 bases remaining between them. The CDR3 is 14 amino acids. Germline assignment: CDR1 SQVTM and CDR2 ANQGSEA. The CDR3 spells CSVEVMGLNTEAFF. For the CDR3, the DNA is TGCAGCGTTGAAGTCATGGGGCTGAACACTGAAGCTTTCTTT.

The chain has TRBV19 and TRBJ1-4; 9 nucleotides line up with TRBD1. The CDR3 spans 16 residues. The junction had 5 bases not matched to a gene; V was cut back by 5 bases and J by 1 base. CDR1 is LNHDA and CDR2 is SQIVND in the germline V gene (reference sequence). CDR3 loop: CASSPGQGRTNEKLFF. The CDR3 DNA reads TGTGCCAGTAGTCCGGGACAGGGACGAACTAATGAAAAACTGTTTTTT.